The 25 T cell receptor beta chains given below trace back to one sample, sequenced in a study of cytomegalovirus exposure and HLA in healthy donors. Libraries were prepared by immunoSEQ multiplex PCR; TCRdb keeps only in-frame clonotypes and omits some of them. This sample has around 150,000 clones, with 70% to 85% found just once. Input material: PBMCs. The receptors here all came from a man aged 25-40 years in good health and CMV-seropositive.

The DNA of the CDR3 is TGTGCCAGCAGCTTAGCCGGACAGGTGGGCGGGGAGCTGTTTTTT. Amino acids: CASSLAGQVGGELFF. The rearrangement uses TRBV7-9 and TRBJ2-2, with 7 bases fitting TRBD1. The CDR3 is 15 residues long. Per the germline V gene, CDR1 is SEHNR and CDR2 is FQNEAQ (reference sequence). V dropped 0 bases and J dropped 7; count of bases not matched to a gene: 5.

The V call is TRBV4-1, the J call TRBJ1-2; D gene unclear. The CDR3 consists of 17 residues. Trimming left V 3 bases short and J 0 bases short, with 17 bases between. The germline V gene has CDR1 MGHRA and CDR2 YSYEKL. The CDR3 protein is CASSHNGGGMTNYGYTF. DNA of the CDR3: TGCGCCAGCAGCCATAATGGCGGAGGGATGACTAACTATGGCTACACCTTC.

V gene TRBV6-5 combines with J gene TRBJ1-6, with D perhaps matching TRBD1 (5 bases). The CDR3 sequence is 13 residues long. Germline CDR1 and CDR2: MNHEY and SVGAGI. Trimming left V 6 bases short and J 8 bases short, with 11 bases between. In DNA, the CDR3 is TGTGCCAGCAGCCCGACAGTGGATTCACCCCTCCACTTT. It specifies CASSPTVDSPLHF.

This sequence joins TRBV5-1 and TRBJ2-6; 7 bases agree with TRBD2. Losses at the gene ends were 4 bases for V and 0 bases for J; bases not matched to a gene: 1. The CDR3 totals 15 residues. The germline V gene has CDR1 SGHRS and CDR2 YFSETQ. CDR3 loop: CASSGGGSGANVLTF. The CDR3 coding sequence is TGCGCCAGCAGCGGCGGGGGCTCTGGGGCCAACGTCCTGACTTTC.

The J gene is TRBJ1-1, the V gene TRBV2; D is uncertain. Germline values: CDR1 SNHLY, CDR2 FYNNEI. The CDR3 spans 13 residues. The V gene lost 4 bases and the J gene lost 1 base, with 7 bases spanning the gap. The CDR3 protein is CASSAEENTEAFF. The DNA for the CDR3 is TGTGCCAGCAGTGCCGAGGAGAACACTGAAGCTTTCTTT.

This chain joins TRBV14 and TRBJ1-2, with 7 bases lining up with TRBD1. The CDR3 extends over 15 amino acids. Trimming removed 0 bases from V and 4 bases from J; junction bases left unmatched: 5. Germline values: CDR1 SGHDN, CDR2 FVKESK. The CDR3 nucleotides are TGTGCCAGCAGCCAAGATTTGGGGACAGCCTATGGCTACACCTTC. Residues: CASSQDLGTAYGYTF.

CDR3 DNA sequence: TGTGCCAGCAGTGAAAGGACGAGAGGGGAGACCCAGTACTTC. Translated: CASSERTRGETQYF. The chain links TRBV6-1 to TRBJ2-5; TRBD2 is a possible D gene (5 bases). Trimming took off 2 bases at V and 5 bases at J, with 12 bases between the two ends. CDR3 length: 14 residues. Germline CDR1 is MNHNS and CDR2 is SASEGT.

This chain connects TRBV9 to TRBJ2-5; D not certain. Germline V gene sequence: CDR1 SGDLS, CDR2 YYNGEE. Trimming removed 2 bases from V and 4 bases from J, with 9 bases in between. CDR3 length equals 13 residues. CDR3 coding DNA: TGTGCCAGCAGCGTCGCTAGTCGAGAGACCCAGTACTTC. Amino acids: CASSVASRETQYF.

V usage is TRBV2 and J usage is TRBJ2-7, with D possibly TRBD1 on 6 matching bases. CDR3 size: 14 residues. From germline, CDR1 is SNHLY and CDR2 FYNNEI. The ends were cut back, 11 bases at V and 3 bases at J, with 20 bases in the middle. For the CDR3, the DNA is TGTGCCTGGCGGCGCCCTGGGGACAACTACGAGCAGTACTTC. This sequence encodes CAWRRPGDNYEQYF.

The chain recombines TRBV7-2 with TRBJ2-3, with D perhaps matching TRBD2 (5 bases). V was cut by 2 bases and J by 4 bases, with 7 bases left in between. CDR1 SGHTA and CDR2 FQGNSA come from the germline V gene. CDR3 length: 13 residues. The CDR3 DNA is TGTGCCAGCAGCTTAACGGGATCAGATACGCAGTATTTT. Protein sequence: CASSLTGSDTQYF.

This clone has just one count. The chain carries TRBV7-7 and TRBJ1-4; 7 bases align to TRBD1. The CDR3 spans 16 residues. Germline CDR1 and CDR2: SSHAT and FNYEAQ (reference sequence). Trimming cost V 5 bases and J 0 bases; bases outside gene matches: 6. The chain's CDR3 is CASSPGQRTTNEKLFF. The CDR3 bases are TGTGCCAGCAGCCCGGGACAGAGGACAACTAATGAAAAACTGTTTTTT.

The CDR3 DNA follows: TGTGCCAGCAGTGGCTACTACGAGCAGTACTTC. Translating it yields CASSGYYEQYF. The rearrangement joins TRBV25-1 to TRBJ2-7; D unclear. The germline CDR1 and CDR2 sequences are MGHDK and SYGVNS. This CDR3 contains 11 residues. V lost 4 bases and J 3 bases, leaving 4 bases between the germline ends.

The chain employs TRBV5-6 and TRBJ2-7; a weak D match, TRBD1 (5 bases). This CDR3 has 14 residues. Germline CDR1 is SGHDT and CDR2 is YYEEEE. V was cut by 1 base and J by 7 bases, with 15 bases left in between. CDR3: CASSLIQGPMEQYF. The CDR3 nucleotides are TGTGCCAGCAGCTTGATCCAGGGCCCCATGGAGCAGTACTTC.

This sequence joins TRBV7-9 and TRBJ1-2; no definite D call. Trimming shortened V by 3 bases and J by 1 base, and 15 bases separated the two germline ends. The germline gives CDR1 SEHNR, CDR2 FQNEAQ (reference sequence). The CDR3 runs to 16 residues. This chain's CDR3 is CASSFLDAEDNYGYTF. For the CDR3, the DNA is TGTGCCAGCAGCTTCCTAGACGCCGAGGATAACTATGGCTACACCTTC.

The chain is built from TRBV7-9 and TRBJ2-1; 11 positions match TRBD2. Germline V gives CDR1 SEHNR, CDR2 FQNEAQ (reference sequence). The CDR3 runs to 15 residues. With V trimmed by 2 bases and J by 9 bases, 6 bases remained unmatched. In DNA, the CDR3 is TGTGCCAGCAGCTTAACAATAGCGGGAGGGCGTGAGCAGTTCTTC. It yields the protein CASSLTIAGGREQFF.

The rearrangement uses TRBV9 and TRBJ2-5; D perhaps matches TRBD1 (7 bases). Germline assignment: CDR1 SGDLS and CDR2 YYNGEE. Trimming took off 3 bases at V and 2 bases at J, with 20 bases between the two ends. The CDR3 runs to 17 residues. Here the CDR3 reads CASSAHRGFGGQETQYF. The CDR3 nucleotides are TGTGCCAGCAGCGCCCACAGGGGTTTCGGGGGTCAAGAGACCCAGTACTTC.

V gene TRBV19 combines with J gene TRBJ2-5; 7 bases match TRBD2. V lost 4 bases, J lost 8 bases, and 7 bases stayed unmatched. This CDR3 has 13 amino acids. Germline V gene lookup returns CDR1 LNHDA and CDR2 SQIVND (reference sequence). CDR3 loop: CASSTGRGETQYF. CDR3 DNA: TGTGCCAGTAGTACAGGACGGGGGGAAACCCAGTACTTC.

This chain connects TRBV6-7 to TRBJ2-7; 7 bases map to TRBD2. TRBV6-7 belongs to the ORF category, with a function that is uncertain. The CDR3 is 11 amino acids. Trimming at V came to 9 bases and at J to 6 bases, leaving 5 bases not matched to a gene. For the CDR3, the DNA is TGTGCCAGGGGCGGGGGTGTCGAGCAGTACTTC. It translates to CARGGGVEQYF.

The J gene is TRBJ1-3, the V gene TRBV6-1; 9 positions match TRBD1. The length of the CDR3 is 15 residues. CDR1 is MNHNS and CDR2 is SASEGT in the germline V gene. J lost 5 bases, V lost 9 bases, and 11 bases had no gene match. CDR3 protein: CASRTQGAKRNTIYF. For the CDR3, the DNA is TGTGCCAGTAGGACACAGGGGGCGAAAAGAAACACCATATATTTT.

The chain is built from TRBV4-1 and TRBJ2-2, with TRBD2 identical over 7 bases. This CDR3 contains 15 residues. J lost 4 bases, V lost 4 bases, and 6 bases had no gene match. Germline-derived CDR1 and CDR2 are MGHRA and YSYEKL. The CDR3 loop reads CASSLTSGGTGELFF. The DNA for the CDR3 is TGCGCCAGCAGCCTCACTTCGGGGGGCACCGGGGAGCTGTTTTTT.

V gene TRBV19 combines with J gene TRBJ2-2, with a weak D call TRBD1 (6 bases). This CDR3 spans 16 amino acids. Trimming took 3 bases from V and 0 from J, leaving 11 bases between them. Germline CDR1 reads LNHDA; CDR2 reads SQIVND (reference sequence). The CDR3 region is CASSITGTTNTGELFF. CDR3 nucleotides: TGTGCCAGTAGTATTACCGGGACAACGAACACCGGGGAGCTGTTTTTT.

The J gene is TRBJ1-1, the V gene TRBV7-2, with a weak D call TRBD1 (5 bases). Germline values: CDR1 SGHTA, CDR2 FQGNSA. This CDR3 is 14 amino acids long. V was shortened by 5 bases and J by 1 base, with 11 bases between the two germline ends. CDR3 loop: CASSKDTGNTEAFF. The CDR3 coding sequence is TGTGCCAGCAGCAAAGATACAGGGAACACTGAAGCTTTCTTT.

The V call is TRBV10-1, the J call TRBJ2-7, with D maybe TRBD2 (6 bases). The germline CDR1 and CDR2 sequences are WNHNN and SYGVQD (reference sequence). V was cut by 10 bases and J by 5 bases, with 21 bases left in between. There are 14 residues in the CDR3. For the CDR3, the DNA is TGCGCCACCGCGCGACAGCGGGCAAGCAACGAGCAGTACTTC. It codes for CATARQRASNEQYF.

CDR3 nucleotide sequence: TGTGCCAGCAGTGATCACAGTCTTGGGTACGAGCAGTACTTC. Residues: CASSDHSLGYEQYF. V is TRBV6-1 and J is TRBJ2-7; the D is unclear. Germline assignment: CDR1 MNHNS and CDR2 SASEGT. Trimming cost V 3 bases and J 4 bases, with 13 bases left between them. This CDR3 is 14 amino acids long.

The rearrangement joins TRBV2 to TRBJ1-4; possible D gene TRBD1, 5 bases. Trimming took off 5 bases at V and 10 bases at J, with 11 bases between the two ends. CDR1 and CDR2 from the germline V gene are SNHLY and FYNNEI. The CDR3 has 12 amino acids. The CDR3 coding sequence is TGTGCCAGCAGTCAGGACACGGGAAAACTGTTTTTT. It specifies CASSQDTGKLFF.